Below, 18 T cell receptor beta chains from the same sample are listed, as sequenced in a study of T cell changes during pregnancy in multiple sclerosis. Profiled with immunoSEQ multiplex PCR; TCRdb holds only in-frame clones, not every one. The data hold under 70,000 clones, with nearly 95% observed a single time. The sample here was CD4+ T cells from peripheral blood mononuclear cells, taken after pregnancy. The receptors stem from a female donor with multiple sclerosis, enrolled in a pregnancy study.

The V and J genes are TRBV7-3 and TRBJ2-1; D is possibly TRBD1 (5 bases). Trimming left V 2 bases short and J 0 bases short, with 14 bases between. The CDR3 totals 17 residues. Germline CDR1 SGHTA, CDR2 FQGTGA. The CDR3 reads CASSLDPVRVSYNEQFF. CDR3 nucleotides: TGTGCCAGCAGCTTAGACCCCGTCAGGGTCTCCTACAATGAGCAGTTCTTC.

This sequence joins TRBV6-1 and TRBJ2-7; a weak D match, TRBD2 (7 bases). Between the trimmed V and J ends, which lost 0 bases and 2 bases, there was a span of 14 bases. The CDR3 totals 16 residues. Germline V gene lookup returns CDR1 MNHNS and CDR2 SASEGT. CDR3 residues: CASSEAGRGGPYEQYF. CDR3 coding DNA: TGTGCCAGCAGTGAAGCGGGAAGGGGGGGACCCTACGAGCAGTACTTC.

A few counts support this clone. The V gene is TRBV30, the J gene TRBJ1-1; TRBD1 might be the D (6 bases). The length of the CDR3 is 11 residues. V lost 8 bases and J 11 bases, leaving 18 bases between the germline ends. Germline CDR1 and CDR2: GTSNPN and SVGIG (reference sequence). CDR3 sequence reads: CAGGQGRAAFF. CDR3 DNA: TGTGCCGGGGGCCAGGGGCGTGCGGCTTTCTTT.

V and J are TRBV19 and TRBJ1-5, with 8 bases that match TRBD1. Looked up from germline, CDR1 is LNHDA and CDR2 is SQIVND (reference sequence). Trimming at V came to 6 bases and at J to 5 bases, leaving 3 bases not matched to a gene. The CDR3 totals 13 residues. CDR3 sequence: CASSPQGDQPQHF. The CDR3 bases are TGTGCCAGTAGCCCACAGGGGGATCAGCCCCAGCATTTT.

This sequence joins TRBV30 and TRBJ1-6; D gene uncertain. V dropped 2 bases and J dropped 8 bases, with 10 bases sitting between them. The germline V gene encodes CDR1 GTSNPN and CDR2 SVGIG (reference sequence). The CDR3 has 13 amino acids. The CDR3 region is CAWSPQSDSPLHF. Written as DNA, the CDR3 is TGTGCCTGGAGTCCACAGTCTGATTCACCCCTCCACTTT.

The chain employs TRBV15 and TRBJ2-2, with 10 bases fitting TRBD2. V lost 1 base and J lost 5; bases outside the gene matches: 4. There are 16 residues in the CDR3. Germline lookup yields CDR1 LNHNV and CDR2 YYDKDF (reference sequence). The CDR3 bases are TGTGCCACCAGCAGAGCGCTAGCGGGAGATACCGGGGAGCTGTTTTTT. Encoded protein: CATSRALAGDTGELFF.

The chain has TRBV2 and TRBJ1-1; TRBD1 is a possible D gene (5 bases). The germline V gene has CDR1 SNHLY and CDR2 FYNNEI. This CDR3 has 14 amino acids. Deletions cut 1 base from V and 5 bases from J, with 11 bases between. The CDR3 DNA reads TGTGCCAGCAGTGAAGGGCAGGGAAGGACTGAAGCTTTCTTT. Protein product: CASSEGQGRTEAFF.

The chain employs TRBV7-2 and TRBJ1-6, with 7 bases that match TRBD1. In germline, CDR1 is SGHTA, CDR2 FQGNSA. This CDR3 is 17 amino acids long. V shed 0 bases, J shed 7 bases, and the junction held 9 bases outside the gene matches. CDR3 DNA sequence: TGTGCCAGCAGCTTAGCCCCCCCGGGACAGCAAAATTCACCCCTCCACTTT. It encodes CASSLAPPGQQNSPLHF.

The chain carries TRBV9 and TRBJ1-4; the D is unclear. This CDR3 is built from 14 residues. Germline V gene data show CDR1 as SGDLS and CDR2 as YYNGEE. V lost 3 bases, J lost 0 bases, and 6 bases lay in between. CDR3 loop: CASSATATNEKLFF. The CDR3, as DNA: TGTGCCAGCAGCGCAACTGCAACTAATGAAAAACTGTTTTTT.

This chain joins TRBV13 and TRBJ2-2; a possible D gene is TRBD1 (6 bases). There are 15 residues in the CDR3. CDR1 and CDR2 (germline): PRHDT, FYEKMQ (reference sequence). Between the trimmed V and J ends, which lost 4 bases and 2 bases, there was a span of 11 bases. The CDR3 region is CASSSGTPNTGELFF. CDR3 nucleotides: TGTGCCAGCAGCTCCGGGACACCTAACACCGGGGAGCTGTTTTTT.

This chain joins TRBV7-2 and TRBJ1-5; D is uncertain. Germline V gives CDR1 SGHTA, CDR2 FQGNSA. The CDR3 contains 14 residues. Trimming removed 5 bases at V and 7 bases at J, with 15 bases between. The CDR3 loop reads CASSLREEGQPQHF. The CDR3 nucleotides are TGTGCCAGCAGCCTCAGAGAGGAGGGCCAGCCCCAGCATTTT.

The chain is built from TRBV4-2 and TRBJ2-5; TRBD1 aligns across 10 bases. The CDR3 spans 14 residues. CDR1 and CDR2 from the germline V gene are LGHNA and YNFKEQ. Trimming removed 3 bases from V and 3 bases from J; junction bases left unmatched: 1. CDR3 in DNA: TGTGCCAGCAGCCAGGGGACAGGGGAAGAGACCCAGTACTTC. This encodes CASSQGTGEETQYF.

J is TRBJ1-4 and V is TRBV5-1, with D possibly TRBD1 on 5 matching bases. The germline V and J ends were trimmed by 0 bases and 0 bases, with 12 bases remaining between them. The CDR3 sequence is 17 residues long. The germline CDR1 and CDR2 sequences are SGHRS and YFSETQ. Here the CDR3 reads CASSLGQFTSTNEKLFF. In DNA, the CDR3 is TGCGCCAGCAGCTTGGGACAGTTCACCTCAACTAATGAAAAACTGTTTTTT.

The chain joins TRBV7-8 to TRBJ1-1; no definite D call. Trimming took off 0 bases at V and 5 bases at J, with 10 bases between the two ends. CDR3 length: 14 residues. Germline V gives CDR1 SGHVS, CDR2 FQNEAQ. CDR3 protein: CASSLAPRGTEAFF. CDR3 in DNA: TGTGCCAGCAGCTTAGCGCCTCGAGGGACTGAAGCTTTCTTT.

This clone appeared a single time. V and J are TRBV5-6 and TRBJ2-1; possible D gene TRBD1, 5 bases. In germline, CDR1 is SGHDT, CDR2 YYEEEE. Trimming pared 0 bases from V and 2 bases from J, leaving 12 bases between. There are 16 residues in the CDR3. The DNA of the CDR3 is TGTGCCAGCAGCTTGGGGACATGGCAGGCCTACAATGAGCAGTTCTTC. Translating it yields CASSLGTWQAYNEQFF.

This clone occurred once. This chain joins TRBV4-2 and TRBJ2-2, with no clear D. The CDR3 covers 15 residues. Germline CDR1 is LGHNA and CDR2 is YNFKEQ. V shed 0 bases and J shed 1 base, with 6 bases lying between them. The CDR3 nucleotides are TGTGCCAGCAGCCAAGAGTCAGGGAACACCGGGGAGCTGTTTTTT. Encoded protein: CASSQESGNTGELFF.

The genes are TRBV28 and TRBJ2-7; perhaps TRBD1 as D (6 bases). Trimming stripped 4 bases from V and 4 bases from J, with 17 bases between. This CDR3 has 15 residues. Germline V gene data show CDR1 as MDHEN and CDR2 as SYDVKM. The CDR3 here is CASSSPSRGKYEQYF. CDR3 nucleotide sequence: TGTGCCAGCAGTTCCCCGAGCAGGGGAAAGTACGAGCAGTACTTC.

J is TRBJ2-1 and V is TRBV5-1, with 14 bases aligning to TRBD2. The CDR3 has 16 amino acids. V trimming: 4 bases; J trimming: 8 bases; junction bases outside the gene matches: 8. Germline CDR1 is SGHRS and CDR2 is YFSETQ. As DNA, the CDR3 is TGCGCCAGCAGCCTCGGGACTAGCGGGAGTTCAGATGAGCAGTTCTTC. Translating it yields CASSLGTSGSSDEQFF.